This section outlines one T cell receptor (beta chain) sequence together with its context. This clone may be a read error of a much larger clone one base away. The data stem from a study of blood T cells in healthy people across ages. Background on the study: In model experiments, template switching was able to capture about one barcoded beta molecule for every two T cells that were present.

CDR1 and CDR2 (germline): LGHDT, YNNKEL (reference sequence). This CDR3 is built from 11 residues. Isolation of PBMCs gave at least 6.5 million cells per sample. Combining a sample-barcoded 5' primer with a J-beta primer mix, a second PCR ran for roughly 7 to 12 cycles. With 12 random nucleotides, a template-switch adaptor tagged each individual cDNA molecule. TCRdb re-derived calls from the 5' RACE reads in MiXCR, one entry per CDR3 protein. The data hold 550,000 to 750,000 distinct CDR3 sequences, with 21% observed a single time. V gene TRBV3-1 combines with J gene TRBJ2-5; D not certain. The tail of the sequence fits TRBJ2-1 better, so the J call may be wrong. The sequenced sample was blood. The TCR was taken from a man between 65 and 85 years old in good health. This CDR3 is CASRGNNEQFF. DNA of the CDR3: TGTGCCAGCAGGGGAAACAATGAGCAGTTCTTC.